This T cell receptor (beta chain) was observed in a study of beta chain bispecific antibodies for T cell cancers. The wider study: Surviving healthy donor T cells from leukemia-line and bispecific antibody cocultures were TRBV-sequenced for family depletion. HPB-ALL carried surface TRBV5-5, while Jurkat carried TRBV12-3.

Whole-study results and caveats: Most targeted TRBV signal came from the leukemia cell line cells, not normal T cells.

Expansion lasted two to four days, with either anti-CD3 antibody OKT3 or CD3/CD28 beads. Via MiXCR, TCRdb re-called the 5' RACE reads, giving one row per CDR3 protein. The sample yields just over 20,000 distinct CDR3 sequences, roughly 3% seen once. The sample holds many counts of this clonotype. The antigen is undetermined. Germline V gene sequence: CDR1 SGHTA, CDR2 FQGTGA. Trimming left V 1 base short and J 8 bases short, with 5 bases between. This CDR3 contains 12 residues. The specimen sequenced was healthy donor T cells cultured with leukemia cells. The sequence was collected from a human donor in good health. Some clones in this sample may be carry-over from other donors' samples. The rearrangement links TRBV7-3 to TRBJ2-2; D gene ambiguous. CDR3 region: CASSLKGGELFF. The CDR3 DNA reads TGTGCCAGCAGCTTAAAGGGTGGGGAGCTGTTTTTT.